These T cell receptor beta chains were read from a single sample in a study of T cell repertoires in cytomegalovirus infection. Each CDR3 protein is one row after TCRdb ran MiXCR on the reads. The sample has approximately 990,000 distinct CDR3 sequences, under 40% seen once. No antigen is known for these receptors. The sample consisted of cultured CD8+ T cells from PBMCs, taken from culture after CMV antigen stimulation. Receptors were obtained from a human donor in good health (CMV status not recorded). Some clones in this sample may be carry-over from other donors' samples. The CDR3 runs from the conserved cysteine through the conserved F or W. D genes are given only for firm matches. Clone size is stated in some rows and not others, as once, few, many or a class when expanded.

D: NA
J: TRBJ2-7
V: TRBV27
size: NA
DNA: TGTGCCAGCAGTATTACAGGGGAGGTAACCTACGAGCAGTACTTC
CDR3: CASSITGEVTYEQYF

D: NA
J: TRBJ1-2
V: TRBV27
size: once
DNA: TGTGCCAGCAGTTCCGGGGGCCAACGCTATTATGGCTACACCTTC
CDR3: CASSSGGQRYYGYTF

D: NA
J: TRBJ2-1
V: TRBV12-3/TRBV12-4
size: once
DNA: TGTGTCAGCAGTTTAGCGCGAGTACGCAATGAGCAGTTCTTC
CDR3: CVSSLARVRNEQFF

D: NA
J: TRBJ2-5
V: TRBV10-3
size: few
DNA: TGTGCCATCAGTGAGTTCCCCGGGAAGAGCTGGGAGACCCAGTACTTC
CDR3: CAISEFPGKSWETQYF

D: NA
J: TRBJ1-2
V: TRBV12-5
size: NA
DNA: TGTGCTAGTGGTTTGGTGGGGGACTATGGCTACACCTTC
CDR3: CASGLVGDYGYTF

D: TRBD2
J: TRBJ2-3
V: TRBV6-5
size: NA
DNA: TGTGCCAGCAGTGAGGGACTAGCGGAGATTCATACGCAGTATTTT
CDR3: CASSEGLAEIHTQYF

D: NA
J: TRBJ2-1
V: TRBV5-8
size: once
DNA: TGTGCCAGCAGCTATACTACAGGGATTGAGCAGTTCTTC
CDR3: CASSYTTGIEQFF

D: NA
J: TRBJ2-3
V: TRBV7-2
size: many
DNA: TGTGCCAGCAGTCAAACCGGACTCCCGACAGATACGCAGTATTTT
CDR3: CASSQTGLPTDTQYF

D: NA
J: TRBJ1-2
V: TRBV5-5
size: NA
DNA: TGTGCCAGCAGCTGGGAGGGGACCAACTATGGCTACACCTTC
CDR3: CASSWEGTNYGYTF

D: NA
J: TRBJ1-2
V: TRBV27
size: NA
DNA: TGTGCCAGCAGTTTATCAGGGTTAGCTTCCTATGGCTACACCTTC
CDR3: CASSLSGLASYGYTF

D: TRBD2
J: TRBJ2-1
V: TRBV4-1
size: few
DNA: TGCGCCAGCAATATGGTAGCGGGGGACTATGAGCAGTTCTTC
CDR3: CASNMVAGDYEQFF

D: NA
J: TRBJ1-1
V: TRBV6-1
size: few
DNA: TGTGCCAGCTATGGGGGAGTTTGGGCTTTCTTT
CDR3: CASYGGVWAFF

D: NA
J: TRBJ2-5
V: TRBV27
size: NA
DNA: TGTGCCACCTCTTCACTAGAGAGGTACCAAGAGACCCAGTACTTC
CDR3: CATSSLERYQETQYF

D: TRBD1
J: TRBJ2-3
V: TRBV7-6
size: NA
DNA: TGTGCCAGCAGCTTAGCCGGGACAGAAACTACCACAGATACGCAGTATTTT
CDR3: CASSLAGTETTTDTQYF

D: TRBD1
J: TRBJ1-1
V: TRBV7-2
size: many
DNA: TGTGCCAGCATCAGACAGGGCCTGAACACTGAAGCTTTCTTT
CDR3: CASIRQGLNTEAFF

D: NA
J: TRBJ2-2
V: TRBV19
size: few
DNA: TGTGCCAGTAGTTACCCCCCCCAGGGGACTCCCACCGGGGAGCTGTTTTTT
CDR3: CASSYPPQGTPTGELFF

D: NA
J: TRBJ2-1
V: TRBV7-9
size: NA
DNA: TGTGCCAGCAGCTTAAGGGGTCAGGGAGGTAGCAATGAGCAGTTCTTC
CDR3: CASSLRGQGGSNEQFF